These 22 T cell receptor beta chains were sequenced from one sample in a study of cytomegalovirus exposure and HLA in healthy donors. Researchers ran the PCR with 60 Vbeta and 13 Jbeta primers. This table comes from immunoSEQ multiplex PCR, and its TCRdb copy is limited to in-frame clones, with some not included. The table shows roughly 170,000 clones, with 84% occurring only once. Sequencing was carried out using PBMCs. The source is a girl aged 2 to 10 in good health and CMV-seropositive.

This chain joins TRBV27 and TRBJ1-5; D remains unclear. Germline assignment: CDR1 MNHEY and CDR2 SMNVEV (reference sequence). V was trimmed by 0 bases and J by 2 bases, leaving 8 bases between them. The CDR3 runs to 15 residues. The CDR3 coding sequence is TGTGCCAGCAGTTTATCGGCGGCAGGCAATCAGCCCCAGCATTTT. As protein: CASSLSAAGNQPQHF.

The chain uses TRBV9 and TRBJ2-3; 7 positions match TRBD2. Germline V CDR1 and CDR2: SGDLS, YYNGEE. The CDR3 is made up of 14 amino acids. With V trimmed by 4 bases and J by 2 bases, 4 bases remained unmatched. Here the CDR3 DNA reads TGTGCCAGCAGCTTCCGACTAGCCACAGATACGCAGTATTTT. As protein: CASSFRLATDTQYF. The full variable domain, with the rest looked up from reference TRBV9 and TRBJ2-3, is DSGVTQTPKHLITATGQRVTLRCSPRSGDLSVYWYQQSLDQGLQFLIQYYNGEERAKGNILERFSAQQFPDLHSELNLSSLELGDSALYFCASSFRLATDTQYFGPGTRLTVL.

The rearrangement joins TRBV28 to TRBJ1-3, with unresolved D. Between the trimmed V and J ends, which lost 5 bases and 0 bases, there was a span of 17 bases. This CDR3 has 17 amino acids. CDR1 is MDHEN, CDR2 SYDVKM, per germline. Here the CDR3 DNA reads TGTGCCAGCAGTCCCCTTAGTCAGCGCAGCTCTGGAAACACCATATATTTT. Protein sequence: CASSPLSQRSSGNTIYF.

This clone was recorded only once. The chain uses TRBV14 and TRBJ1-2; a possible D gene is TRBD1 (5 bases). The length of the CDR3 is 14 residues. Deletions cut 1 base from V and 4 bases from J, with 10 bases between. Germline V gives CDR1 SGHDN, CDR2 FVKESK. The CDR3 region has the DNA TGTGCCAGCAGCCAAGGACAGATCCTCTATGGCTACACCTTC. It codes for CASSQGQILYGYTF. Filled out from reference TRBV14 and TRBJ1-2, the complete variable domain reads EAGVTQFPSHSVIEKGQTVTLRCDPISGHDNLYWYRRVMGKEIKFLLHFVKESKQDESGMPNNRFLAERTGGTYSTLKVQPAELEDSGVYFCASSQGQILYGYTFGSGTRLTVV.

This clone is a singleton in its sample. V usage is TRBV6-5 and J usage is TRBJ2-5; maybe TRBD2 (6 bases). Germline V gene lookup returns CDR1 MNHEY and CDR2 SVGAGI. The V end was cut by 6 bases, the J end by 3 bases, with 14 bases between. CDR3 length: 14 residues. The CDR3 nucleotides read TGTGCCAGCAGGGGGCCCTTAGCGGAAGAGACCCAGTACTTC. Encoded protein: CASRGPLAEETQYF.

The gene calls are TRBV27 and TRBJ1-6, with D possibly matching TRBD1 (6 bases). Trimming pared 5 bases from V and 7 bases from J, leaving 24 bases between. This CDR3 region has 18 residues. From germline, CDR1 is MNHEY and CDR2 SMNVEV (reference sequence). The CDR3 sequence is CASSTRGGRDSRNSPLHF. The CDR3 bases are TGTGCCAGCAGTACAAGGGGGGGGAGGGATTCAAGGAATTCACCCCTCCACTTT.

The chain uses TRBV5-8 and TRBJ2-5; maybe TRBD2 (5 bases). Germline CDR1 is SGHTS and CDR2 is YDEGEE. The length of the CDR3 is 15 residues. V lost 1 base to trimming and J lost 5 bases, with 15 bases between them. The CDR3 coding sequence is TGTGCCAGCAGCTTGCGGGGAGAGGTTGCGGAGACCCAGTACTTC. Its protein product is CASSLRGEVAETQYF.

Here the CDR3 DNA reads TGTGCCAGTAGTATACAGGGGTTCACAGATACGCAGTATTTT. Translated, it gives CASSIQGFTDTQYF. The genes are TRBV19 and TRBJ2-3, with D perhaps matching TRBD1 (6 bases). With 2 bases removed from V and 2 bases from J, the gap between germline ends came to 8 bases. The CDR3 sequence is 14 residues long. In germline, CDR1 is LNHDA, CDR2 SQIVND (reference sequence).

Only one count was recorded for this clone. The chain links TRBV28 to TRBJ2-7; TRBD2 agrees at 13 bases. The CDR3 extends over 15 amino acids. In germline, CDR1 is MDHEN, CDR2 SYDVKM. V lost 2 bases, J lost 6 bases, and 4 bases stayed unmatched. The CDR3 coding sequence is TGTGCCAGCAGTTTACGGACTAGCGGGAGTTTCGAGCAGTACTTC. The encoded protein is CASSLRTSGSFEQYF.

This clone was counted a few times. The CDR3 reads CASSETETIYGYTF. For the CDR3, the DNA is TGTGCCAGCAGTGAGACTGAAACCATCTATGGCTACACCTTC. This sequence joins TRBV6-1 and TRBJ1-2; no reliable D call. Germline CDR1 and CDR2: MNHNS and SASEGT. V lost 3 bases to trimming and J lost 4 bases, with 12 bases between them. CDR3 length equals 14 residues.

The chain uses TRBV28 and TRBJ2-7, with D possibly being TRBD2 (6 bases). CDR3 length: 15 amino acids. CDR1 and CDR2 (germline): MDHEN, SYDVKM. V gave up 6 bases and J gave up 4 bases, with 19 bases separating them. As DNA, the CDR3 is TGTGCCAGCAGCCCCGCACGCGGGGCAAGGTACGAGCAGTACTTC. Translating it yields CASSPARGARYEQYF.

V and J are TRBV10-3 and TRBJ1-4; D remains ambiguous. CDR1 is ENHRY and CDR2 is SYGVKD in the germline V gene. Between the trimmed V and J ends, which lost 5 bases and 7 bases, there was a span of 17 bases. The CDR3 extends over 15 amino acids. Here the CDR3 reads CAISNKLGSGEKLFF. The CDR3 coding sequence is TGTGCCATCAGTAATAAATTGGGAAGCGGTGAAAAACTGTTTTTT.

The chain uses TRBV5-6 and TRBJ2-1; tentatively, D is TRBD1 (6 bases). The length of the CDR3 is 11 residues. Germline-derived CDR1 and CDR2 are SGHDT and YYEEEE. V was trimmed by 2 bases and J by 9 bases, leaving 6 bases between them. This CDR3 reads CASSLGGEQFF. The DNA of the CDR3 is TGTGCCAGCAGCTTAGGGGGTGAGCAGTTCTTC.

J is TRBJ2-1 and V is TRBV5-1; a possible D gene is TRBD2 (5 bases). Deletions cut 4 bases from V and 9 bases from J, with 11 bases between. Germline-derived CDR1 and CDR2 are SGHRS and YFSETQ. The CDR3 runs to 12 residues. CDR3: CASSQQLGEQFF. CDR3 DNA sequence: TGCGCCAGCAGCCAACAACTAGGTGAGCAGTTCTTC.

This sequence joins TRBV19 and TRBJ1-1, with 10 bases lining up with TRBD1. Germline CDR1 LNHDA, CDR2 SQIVND (reference sequence). This CDR3 contains 13 residues. The J segment lost 8 bases and the V segment lost 5 bases, leaving 5 bases of the junction unmatched. CDR3 sequence: CASSDRGRSEAFF. The CDR3 nucleotides read TGTGCCAGTAGTGACAGGGGGCGATCCGAAGCTTTCTTT.

The CDR3 here is CASRQGYEQYF. The CDR3 DNA reads TGTGCCAGCAGACAGGGATACGAGCAGTACTTC. This chain connects TRBV6-6 to TRBJ2-7; D might be TRBD1 (6 bases). The V and J ends lost 6 bases and 4 bases respectively, with 7 bases between them. Germline V CDR1 and CDR2: MNHNY, SVGAGI (reference sequence). The CDR3 consists of 11 residues.

This clone was seen just once. The J gene is TRBJ1-1, the V gene TRBV14; 9 nucleotides line up with TRBD1. Trimming at V came to 2 bases and at J to 4 bases, leaving 5 bases not matched to a gene. This CDR3 spans 15 amino acids. Germline values: CDR1 SGHDN, CDR2 FVKESK. The CDR3 nucleotides are TGTGCCAGCAGCCAACGAAAGACAGGGGGCACTGAAGCTTTCTTT. Translation gives CASSQRKTGGTEAFF. Together with reference TRBV14 and TRBJ1-1, the CDR3 gives the full variable domain: EAGVTQFPSHSVIEKGQTVTLRCDPISGHDNLYWYRRVMGKEIKFLLHFVKESKQDESGMPNNRFLAERTGGTYSTLKVQPAELEDSGVYFCASSQRKTGGTEAFFGQGTRLTVV.

The sample holds a few counts of this clone. This chain joins TRBV19 and TRBJ1-5; TRBD1 matches 7 bases. Germline V gives CDR1 LNHDA, CDR2 SQIVND (reference sequence). This CDR3 is 17 amino acids long. The J segment lost 2 bases and the V segment lost 6 bases, leaving 13 bases of the junction unmatched. The DNA of the CDR3 is TGTGCCAGTAGCTACCGCACAGGGGATTGGGGCAATCAGCCCCAGCATTTT. Residues: CASSYRTGDWGNQPQHF.

This rearrangement joins TRBV11-3 to TRBJ1-1, with a tentative D call TRBD1 (6 bases). V was trimmed by 3 bases and J by 5 bases, leaving 10 bases between them. The CDR3 loop spans 13 amino acids. Per the germline V gene, CDR1 is SGHNT and CDR2 is YENEEA. In nucleotides, the CDR3 is TGTGCCAGCAGCTTCGGTCAGGGGACTGAAGCTTTCTTT. It translates to CASSFGQGTEAFF.

V gene TRBV30 combines with J gene TRBJ2-7; D unresolved. The CDR3 is 16 residues long. CDR1 GTSNPN and CDR2 SVGIG come from the germline V gene (reference sequence). Trimming took 4 bases from V and 3 from J, leaving 22 bases between them. The CDR3 region has the DNA TGTGCCTGGAACAACCCTCCCCCAGGCAGGCACTACGAGCAGTACTTC. Amino acid sequence: CAWNNPPPGRHYEQYF.

This chain connects TRBV7-2 to TRBJ2-7, with TRBD2 matching over 14 bases. This CDR3 is 16 amino acids long. V lost 5 bases to trimming and J lost 4 bases; unmatched junction nucleotides: 7. In germline, CDR1 is SGHTA, CDR2 FQGNSA. The CDR3: CASSPYGTSGSYEQYF. The CDR3 DNA is TGTGCCAGCAGCCCCTACGGGACTAGCGGGAGTTACGAGCAGTACTTC.

For the CDR3, the DNA is TGTGCCTGGAGTGTACAGACTAGCCAGCAGTACTTC. This encodes CAWSVQTSQQYF. The chain has TRBV30 and TRBJ2-7; 7 bases agree with TRBD2. The length of the CDR3 is 12 residues. Unmatched junction bases numbered 4, after V lost 0 bases and J lost 8 bases. Germline V gene lookup returns CDR1 GTSNPN and CDR2 SVGIG (reference sequence).